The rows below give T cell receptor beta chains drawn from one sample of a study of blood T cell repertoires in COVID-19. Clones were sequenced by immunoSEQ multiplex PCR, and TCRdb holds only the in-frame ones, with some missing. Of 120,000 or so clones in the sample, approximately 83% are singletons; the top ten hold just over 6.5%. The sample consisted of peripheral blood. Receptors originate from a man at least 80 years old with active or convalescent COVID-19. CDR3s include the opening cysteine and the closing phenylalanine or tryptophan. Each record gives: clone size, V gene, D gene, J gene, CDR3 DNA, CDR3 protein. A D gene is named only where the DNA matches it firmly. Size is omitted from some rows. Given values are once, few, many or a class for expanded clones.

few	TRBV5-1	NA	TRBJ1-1	TGCGCCAGCAGCTTGGAACAGGCCGACACTGAAGCTTTCTTT	CASSLEQADTEAFF
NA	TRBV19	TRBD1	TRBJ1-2	TGTGCCACGACCAAGGAGGCGACAGGGCTGAATGGCTACACCTTC	CATTKEATGLNGYTF
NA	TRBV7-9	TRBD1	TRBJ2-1	TGTGCCAGCAGCCCACCGGACAGGGTCTACAATGAGCAGTTCTTC	CASSPPDRVYNEQFF
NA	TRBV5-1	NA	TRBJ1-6	TGCGCCAGCAGACCACCTGTGGGAGGGGATAATTCACCCCTCCACTTT	CASRPPVGGDNSPLHF
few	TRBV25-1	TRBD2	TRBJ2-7	TGTGCCAGCAGTGAGTCCGGCGGGGGGGCCCCTCCCTACGAGCAGTACTTC	CASSESGGGAPPYEQYF
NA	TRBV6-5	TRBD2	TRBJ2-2	TGTGCCAGCGGGCGGGAGGTTGTCGGGGAGCTGTTTTTT	CASGREVVGELFF
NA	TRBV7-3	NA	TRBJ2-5	TGTGCCAGCAGCTTAGGTCCAGGGGACCAAGAGACCCAGTACTTC	CASSLGPGDQETQYF
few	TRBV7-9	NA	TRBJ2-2	TGTGCCAGCAACAGACTAGGGTCCCCAACCGGGGAGCTGTTTTTT	CASNRLGSPTGELFF
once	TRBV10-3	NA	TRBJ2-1	TGTGCCATCAGTGAGTCGGGAGTACTTGAGCAGTTCTTC	CAISESGVLEQFF
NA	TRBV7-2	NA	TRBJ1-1	TGTGCCAGCAGCTTAGGGCCCCGGGGTGGGATGAACACTGAAGCTTTCTTT	CASSLGPRGGMNTEAFF
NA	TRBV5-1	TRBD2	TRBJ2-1	TGCGCCAGCAGCTTGGGGTTTAGCGGGAGGGCCGACAATGAGCAGTTCTTC	CASSLGFSGRADNEQFF
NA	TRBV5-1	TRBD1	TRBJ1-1	TGCGCCAGCAGCCCGTCGACAGGGATGAACACTGAAGCTTTCTTT	CASSPSTGMNTEAFF
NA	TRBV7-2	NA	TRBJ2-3	TGTGCCAGCAGCTTCGCAGATACGCAGTATTTT	CASSFADTQYF
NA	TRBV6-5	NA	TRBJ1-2	TGTGCCAGCAGTTACTCCCTGTCGGGGGTTAACTATGGCTACACCTTC	CASSYSLSGVNYGYTF
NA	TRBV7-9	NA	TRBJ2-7	TGTGCCAGCAGCTTAGCGAACAGGAACTCCTACGAGCAGTACTTC	CASSLANRNSYEQYF
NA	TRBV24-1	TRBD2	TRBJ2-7	TGTGCCACCAGTGGAACGGCGGGAGCGCCCTACGAGCAGTACTTC	CATSGTAGAPYEQYF
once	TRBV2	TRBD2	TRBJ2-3	TGTGCCAGCAGTGTAGGGGTAGCGGGCTCTCAGGATACGCAGTATTTT	CASSVGVAGSQDTQYF
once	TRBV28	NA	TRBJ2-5	TGTGCCAGCACCCTTCCCGGGGTAGGGGAGACCCAGTACTTC	CASTLPGVGETQYF
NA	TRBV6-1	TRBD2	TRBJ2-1	TGTGCCAGCAGTGAAGCGCTAGCGGGACACAATGAGCAGTTCTTC	CASSEALAGHNEQFF
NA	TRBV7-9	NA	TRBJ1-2	TGTGCCAGCAGCTTCAGTTCGGGGGGTGCAAACTATGGCTACACCTTC	CASSFSSGGANYGYTF
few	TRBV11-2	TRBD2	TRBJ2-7	TGTGCCAGCAGCCCCGCCCGGCCTCGGTCAGCGGGGCTAGCCTACGAGCAGTACTTC	CASSPARPRSAGLAYEQYF
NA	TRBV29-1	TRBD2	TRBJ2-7	TGCAGCGTTGTCCGGGGACTAGCGGGGGGCTCCTACGAGCAGTACTTC	CSVVRGLAGGSYEQYF
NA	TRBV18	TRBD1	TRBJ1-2	TGTGCCAGCTCGCCGGGACAGGGTGTAGACTATGGCTACACCTTC	CASSPGQGVDYGYTF
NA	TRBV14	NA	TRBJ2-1	TGTGCCAGCAGCCAAGATCACGGAGGGCTCAATGAGCAGTTCTTC	CASSQDHGGLNEQFF
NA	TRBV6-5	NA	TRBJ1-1	TGTGCCAGCAGGAAAAGTTGGGCAGCCGCTGAAGCTTTCTTT	CASRKSWAAAEAFF